A selection of T cell receptor beta chains follows, all from one sample in a study of regulatory T cells in long-lasting Graves disease. TCRdb analysed the multiplex PCR reads with MiXCR anew, one entry per CDR3 protein. This sample has some 600,000 distinct CDR3 sequences; 15% to 20% occur once, and the top ten carry 9.5% to 15%. Separately, the same data were catalogued under a study of T cells in Graves' hyperthyroidism and ophthalmopathy.

The sequenced sample was peripheral blood mononuclear cells (PBMCs), obtained at new diagnosis, from a patient treated with antithyroid drugs. These receptors were obtained from a man younger than 30 with Graves disease. Both conserved end residues are part of each CDR3. The order of the fields is D gene, clone size, V gene, J gene, CDR3 DNA, CDR3 protein. D genes are given only for firm matches. A clone size is listed for some rows: how often the clone was seen (once, few, many), or a class if it is expanded.

>TRBD2|-|TRBV28|TRBJ2-1
TGTGCCAGCAGTTTATTACTAGCGGGAGACTCCTACAATGAGCAGTTCTTC
CASSLLLAGDSYNEQFF
>TRBD2|few|TRBV7-3|TRBJ2-2
TGTGCCAGCAGACCGACTAGCGGGAGTCGGACCGGGGAGCTGTTTTTT
CASRPTSGSRTGELFF
>-|few|TRBV20-1|TRBJ2-3
TGCAGTGCTAGAGATCTTAGCTACCTCACAGATACGCAGTATTTT
CSARDLSYLTDTQYF
>-|-|TRBV19|TRBJ2-1
TGTGCCAGTAGTACCACGGGACCCGATGGGTACAATGAGCAGTTCTTC
CASSTTGPDGYNEQFF
>-|many|TRBV27|TRBJ2-7
TGTGCCAGCAGTTTGCTCCGGGAGTCCTACGAGCAGTACTTC
CASSLLRESYEQYF
>TRBD1|few|TRBV6-5|TRBJ1-2
TGTGCCAGCAGTTCTGGGACAGGGGATAACTATGGCTACACCTTC
CASSSGTGDNYGYTF
>-|many|TRBV5-1|TRBJ2-3
TGCGCCAGCAGCTTTATGGGAGCAGATACGCAGTATTTT
CASSFMGADTQYF
>TRBD2|-|TRBV9|TRBJ2-7
TGTGCCAGCAGCGGGGGACTAGCGGGATACGAGCAGTACTTC
CASSGGLAGYEQYF
>TRBD2|few|TRBV19|TRBJ2-7
TGTGCCTGTTCCGGGACTAGCGGGAGGGGATCGTACGAGCAGTACTTC
CACSGTSGRGSYEQYF
>TRBD2|-|TRBV6-2/TRBV6-3|TRBJ2-3
TGTGCCAGCAGTTCCCTCCTGGCGCTAGCGGACACAGATACGCAGTATTTT
CASSSLLALADTDTQYF
>-|-|TRBV7-9|TRBJ2-1
TGTGCCAGCAGCTTAGGGAACTCCTACGAGCAGTTCTTC
CASSLGNSYEQFF
>TRBD1|-|TRBV29-1|TRBJ1-1
TGCAGCGTTGAGAGTCAGGGGGGGTCTGAAGCTTTCTTT
CSVESQGGSEAFF
>-|-|TRBV20-1|TRBJ2-7
TGCAGTGCTCAAGACATGGACAGCTACGAGCAGTACTTC
CSAQDMDSYEQYF
>-|many|TRBV3-1|TRBJ2-7
TGTGCCAGCAGCCAGAGCGGATCCACCTACGAGCAGTACTTC
CASSQSGSTYEQYF
>-|-|TRBV28|TRBJ1-5
TGTGCCAGCAGTTCTCTTTGGGGGGCAGGGAAAAATCAGCCCCAGCATTTT
CASSSLWGAGKNQPQHF
>TRBD1|many|TRBV29-1|TRBJ2-3
TGCAGCGTTGATAAAAGGGGGCGGACAGATACGCAGTATTTT
CSVDKRGRTDTQYF
>-|-|TRBV28|TRBJ1-2
TGTGCCAGCAGTTTTTCGGGGGCAGGCTATGGCTACACCTTC
CASSFSGAGYGYTF
>TRBD1|many|TRBV2|TRBJ1-5
TGTGCCAGCAGACCAGATTACGGGACAGCGAATCAGCCCCAGCATTTT
CASRPDYGTANQPQHF